Presented here are 21 T cell receptor beta chains from one specimen sequenced in a study of blood T cell repertoires in COVID-19. Generated by immunoSEQ multiplex PCR, the TCRdb table keeps only in-frame clones and is missing some. The repertoire holds a few hundred thousand clones, with approximately 84% as singletons. The source material was PBMCs or T cells enriched from blood (not recorded which). These TCRs come from a woman between 18 and 29 years old who had recovered from COVID-19.

This clone was recorded a few times. The J gene is TRBJ2-3, the V gene TRBV3-1 (or the pseudogene TRBV3-2), with 8 bases matching TRBD2. Trimming cost V 2 bases and J 2 bases; bases outside gene matches: 6. The CDR3 runs 16 residues. CDR1 is LGHDT and CDR2 is YNNKEL in the germline V gene (reference sequence). This CDR3 reads CASSQISAGDTDTQYF. The DNA for the CDR3 is TGTGCCAGCAGCCAAATTTCAGCGGGGGACACAGATACGCAGTATTTT.

This chain joins TRBV3-1 (or the pseudogene TRBV3-2) and TRBJ1-1; 7 bases are a match to TRBD1. Unmatched junction bases numbered 12, after V lost 4 bases and J lost 4 bases. Per germline, CDR1 LGHDT and CDR2 YNNKEL (reference sequence). The CDR3 is 16 amino acids. CDR3 DNA: TGTGCCAGCAGCCGATTAGGACAGGCCGGTGGCACTGAAGCTTTCTTT. This codes for CASSRLGQAGGTEAFF.

This sequence joins TRBV6-5 and TRBJ2-6, with TRBD1 matching 8 bases. Germline assignment: CDR1 MNHEY and CDR2 SVGAGI. The junction had 6 bases not matched to a gene; V was cut back by 4 bases and J by 4 bases. The CDR3 spans 16 residues. The CDR3 sequence is CASSFQGAWGANVLTF. CDR3 coding DNA: TGTGCCAGCAGTTTTCAGGGGGCTTGGGGGGCCAACGTCCTGACTTTC.

The chain combines TRBV21-1 with TRBJ2-7; the table gives TRBD2 as D, unverified against the DNA. TRBV21-1 is a pseudogene. The CDR3 runs to 16 residues. CDR3 bases: TGTGCCAGCAGCAAAGCGGAGGGCGCACCATCCTACGAGCAGTACTTC. Translation gives CASSKAEGAPSYEQYF.

This sequence joins TRBV2 and TRBJ1-2; 10 bases align to TRBD1. From germline, CDR1 is SNHLY and CDR2 FYNNEI. Trimming took 8 bases from V and 2 from J; bases not matched to a gene: 11. The CDR3 loop spans 16 amino acids. The CDR3 nucleotides are TGTGCCAGCGGCCGGGACAGGGGAGGTGAAAACTATGGCTACACCTTC. Translated: CASGRDRGGENYGYTF.

The chain uses TRBV27 and TRBJ1-5; possible D gene TRBD1, 5 bases. Trimming pared 5 bases from V and 7 bases from J, leaving 12 bases between. CDR1 is MNHEY, CDR2 SMNVEV, per germline (reference sequence). The CDR3 length is 13 residues. CDR3 nucleotides: TGTGCCAGCAGTCTCAGGGTTGAACAGCCCCAGCATTTT. Residues: CASSLRVEQPQHF.

The rearrangement links TRBV7-2 to TRBJ2-2, with TRBD1 identical over 10 bases. There are 19 residues in the CDR3. CDR1 SGHTA and CDR2 FQGNSA come from the germline V gene. Trimming took 3 bases from V and 1 from J; bases not matched to a gene: 11. The DNA of the CDR3 is TGTGCCAGCAGCTTTTCGGGACAGGGGCCCTACTTGAACACCGGGGAGCTGTTTTTT. It specifies CASSFSGQGPYLNTGELFF.

The chain joins TRBV5-6 to TRBJ1-1; 10 bases agree with TRBD1. After removal of 4 bases from V and 1 base from J, the junction contained 4 bases not matched to a gene. Per germline, CDR1 SGHDT and CDR2 YYEEEE. The CDR3 covers 15 residues. The chain's CDR3 is CASSTRDRGNTEAFF. The DNA for the CDR3 is TGTGCCAGCAGCACCCGGGACAGGGGGAACACTGAAGCTTTCTTT.

The J gene is TRBJ1-1, the V gene TRBV1; the table gives TRBD1 as D, unverified against the DNA. TRBV1 is a pseudogene. This CDR3 is built from 13 residues. CDR3 in DNA: TGCACCAGGTGGACAGGGCTGAACACTGAAGCTTTCTTT. As protein: CTRWTGLNTEAFF.

The chain carries TRBV23-1 and TRBJ1-1; D is undetermined. TRBV23-1 is an ORF, and what it does is uncertain. The CDR3 spans 15 residues. Trimming pared 0 bases from V and 8 bases from J, leaving 16 bases between. The CDR3 spells CASSQSIREINEAFF. As DNA, the CDR3 is TGCGCCAGCAGTCAATCGATCCGGGAGATTAACGAAGCTTTCTTT.

The V and J genes are TRBV6-1 and TRBJ2-7, with 8 positions matching TRBD1. With V trimmed by 1 base and J by 1 base, 3 bases remained unmatched. CDR1 is MNHNS, CDR2 SASEGT, per germline. The CDR3 has 15 amino acids. The CDR3: CASSEGGTGSYEQYF. The CDR3 region has the DNA TGTGCCAGCAGTGAAGGAGGGACAGGATCCTACGAGCAGTACTTC.

This chain connects TRBV3-1 (or the pseudogene TRBV3-2) to TRBJ1-4; D is perhaps TRBD1 (6 bases). Germline V gene sequence: CDR1 LGHDT, CDR2 YNNKEL (reference sequence). There are 15 residues in the CDR3. V lost 2 bases and J lost 7, with 14 bases in between. CDR3 residues: CASSQIGGLGEKLFF. CDR3 sequence (DNA): TGTGCCAGCAGCCAAATCGGGGGGCTCGGTGAAAAACTGTTTTTT.

The V and J genes are TRBV2 and TRBJ2-1; D may be TRBD2 (5 bases). V gave up 4 bases and J gave up 5 bases, with 18 bases separating them. Germline V gene lookup returns CDR1 SNHLY and CDR2 FYNNEI. The CDR3 length is 16 residues. This CDR3 is CASSGVDSLGDNEQFF. CDR3 DNA: TGTGCCAGCAGTGGAGTTGACTCTCTCGGGGACAATGAGCAGTTCTTC.

This clone appeared once. The chain joins TRBV6-5 to TRBJ1-2; D is uncertain. V lost 7 bases and J 0 bases, leaving 15 bases between the germline ends. Germline CDR1 and CDR2: MNHEY and SVGAGI. CDR3 length: 15 amino acids. The CDR3 sequence is CASTGQMVANYGYTF. CDR3 coding DNA: TGTGCCAGCACGGGTCAGATGGTAGCTAACTATGGCTACACCTTC.

The genes are TRBV5-1 and TRBJ2-7; maybe TRBD2 (6 bases). CDR1 and CDR2 from the germline V gene are SGHRS and YFSETQ. The CDR3 covers 16 residues. Trimming left V 0 bases short and J 0 bases short, with 13 bases between. As DNA, the CDR3 is TGCGCCAGCAGCTTGGTTGCGGGATCGGCCTCCTACGAGCAGTACTTC. This sequence encodes CASSLVAGSASYEQYF.

The chain employs TRBV19 and TRBJ2-5, with TRBD2 identical over 15 bases. The junction had 10 bases not matched to a gene; V was cut back by 6 bases and J by 5 bases. There are 17 residues in the CDR3. Germline assignment: CDR1 LNHDA and CDR2 SQIVND (reference sequence). The CDR3 reads CASSTSAGLAGGETQYF. CDR3 nucleotide sequence: TGTGCCAGTAGCACCTCCGCGGGACTAGCGGGAGGTGAGACCCAGTACTTC.

The chain combines TRBV28 with TRBJ2-7; D call uncertain. CDR3 size: 12 residues. Per the germline V gene, CDR1 is MDHEN and CDR2 is SYDVKM. V dropped 3 bases and J dropped 2 bases, with 5 bases sitting between them. The CDR3 protein is CASSLEPYEQYF. CDR3 nucleotides: TGTGCCAGCAGTTTGGAGCCCTACGAGCAGTACTTC.

The J gene is TRBJ1-2, the V gene TRBV18; 8 nucleotides line up with TRBD1. Germline values: CDR1 KGHSH, CDR2 LQKENI. The CDR3 totals 16 residues. V was clipped by 3 bases and J by 4 bases; unmatched bases: 10. The CDR3 is CASSPLRDRQGYGYTF. CDR3 in DNA: TGTGCCAGCTCACCCCTCCGGGACAGGCAGGGCTATGGCTACACCTTC. Based on the CDR3 plus reference TRBV18 and TRBJ1-2, the full variable domain is NAGVMQNPRHLVRRRGQEARLRCSPMKGHSHVYWYRQLPEEGLKFMVYLQKENIIDESGMPKERFSAEFPKEGPSILRIQQVVRGDSAAYFCASSPLRDRQGYGYTFGSGTRLTVV.

The chain uses TRBV28 and TRBJ2-7; 13 bases line up with TRBD2. The J segment lost 6 bases and the V segment lost 6 bases, leaving 8 bases of the junction unmatched. This CDR3 has 15 residues. In germline, CDR1 is MDHEN, CDR2 SYDVKM. The chain's CDR3 is CASSPRTSGSFEQYF. As DNA, the CDR3 is TGTGCCAGCAGCCCGAGGACTAGCGGGAGTTTCGAGCAGTACTTC. The full variable domain, its missing parts supplied by reference TRBV28 and TRBJ2-7, is DVKVTQSSRYLVKRTGEKVFLECVQDMDHENMFWYRQDPGLGLRLIYFSYDVKMKEKGDIPEGYSVSREKKERFSLILESASTNQTSMYLCASSPRTSGSFEQYFGPGTRLTVT.

V gene TRBV14 combines with J gene TRBJ2-1; 7 nucleotides align to TRBD1. V trimming: 4 bases; J trimming: 8 bases; junction bases outside the gene matches: 5. Germline V gene lookup returns CDR1 SGHDN and CDR2 FVKESK. This CDR3 has 13 residues. CDR3 DNA: TGTGCCAGCAGCCGGACAGGCAAGGATGAGCAGTTCTTC. Translation gives CASSRTGKDEQFF.

V usage is TRBV13 and J usage is TRBJ1-5, with D tentatively TRBD1 (5 bases). The length of the CDR3 is 15 residues. Germline assignment: CDR1 PRHDT and CDR2 FYEKMQ (reference sequence). The V gene lost 0 bases and the J gene lost 6 bases, with 12 bases spanning the gap. The DNA of the CDR3 is TGTGCCAGCAGCTTAGGCAGGGCCTGGGGTCAGCCCCAGCATTTT. Residues: CASSLGRAWGQPQHF. The whole variable domain, remainder taken from reference TRBV13 and TRBJ1-5, is AAGVIQSPRHLIKEKRETATLKCYPIPRHDTVYWYQQGPGQDPQFLISFYEKMQSDKGSIPDRFSAQQFSDYHSELNMSSLELGDSALYFCASSLGRAWGQPQHFGDGTRLSIL.